Below, 6 T cell receptor beta chains from the same sample are listed, as sequenced in a study of persistence of HIV-infected CD4 T cells. These receptors are not linked to any known antigen. Lysates of CMV-infected fibroblasts at 10 ug/mL stimulated these cells. CD40L/CD69 double-negative CD45RO-high memory CD4+ T cells were collected. The immunoSEQ assay was version 4, run in survey mode. Clones were sequenced by immunoSEQ multiplex PCR, and TCRdb holds only the in-frame ones, with some missing. The sample shows 45,000 to 55,000 clones, around 80% of them seen only once. The sequencing here drew on CD4+ T cells sorted from PBMCs after roughly 19-hour stimulation, taken from a patient who received antiretroviral therapy. The receptors shown here come from an adult man with HIV who was CMV-seropositive.

The chain carries TRBV7-6 and TRBJ1-5; D is undetermined. Per the germline V gene, CDR1 is SGHVS and CDR2 is FNYEAQ. V was pared by 5 bases and J by 2 bases, with 7 bases between. This CDR3 is built from 13 residues. This chain's CDR3 is CASSRMGNQPQHF. The DNA of the CDR3 is TGTGCCAGCAGCCGAATGGGCAATCAGCCCCAGCATTTT. The full variable domain, its missing parts supplied by reference TRBV7-6 and TRBJ1-5, is GAGVSQSPRYKVTKRGQDVALRCDPISGHVSLYWYRQALGQGPEFLTYFNYEAQQDKSGLPNDRFSAERPEGSISTLTIQRTEQRDSAMYRCASSRMGNQPQHFGDGTRLSIL.

The chain is built from TRBV2 and TRBJ2-7; TRBD1 agrees at 8 bases. The V gene end was trimmed by 1 base and the J gene end by 3 bases; junction bases not matched to a gene: 2. CDR1 and CDR2 from the germline V gene are SNHLY and FYNNEI. The CDR3 totals 14 residues. The DNA for the CDR3 is TGTGCCAGCAGTGAAGTAGGACAGGGCTACGAGCAGTACTTC. Its translation: CASSEVGQGYEQYF.

The chain links TRBV7-3 to TRBJ1-1; maybe TRBD1 (6 bases). With 4 bases removed from V and 1 base from J, the gap between germline ends came to 7 bases. Germline assignment: CDR1 SGHTA and CDR2 FQGTGA. This CDR3 comprises 13 residues. The CDR3: CASSWTENTEAFF. The CDR3 DNA sequence: TGTGCCAGCAGCTGGACAGAGAACACTGAAGCTTTCTTT.

This chain joins TRBV30 and TRBJ2-1; 8 positions match TRBD2. V lost 2 bases, J lost 8 bases, and 11 bases stayed unmatched. From germline, CDR1 is GTSNPN and CDR2 SVGIG (reference sequence). The CDR3 has 15 amino acids. Here the CDR3 DNA reads TGTGCCTGGAGTAAGTTAGCGGGACCGGGGGATGAGCAGTTCTTC. This codes for CAWSKLAGPGDEQFF.

V usage is TRBV3-1 (or the pseudogene TRBV3-2) and J usage is TRBJ1-6; 9 bases agree with TRBD1. With 4 bases clipped from V and 7 bases from J, the junction kept 2 bases outside the gene matches. The CDR3 extends over 14 amino acids. Germline loops: CDR1 LGHDT, CDR2 YNNKEL (reference sequence). The CDR3: CASSRTGANSPLHF. The CDR3, as DNA: TGTGCCAGCAGCCGGACAGGGGCAAATTCACCCCTCCACTTT.

This clone was observed a few times. The genes are TRBV25-1 and TRBJ2-7, with D possibly TRBD1 on 5 matching bases. Germline V gives CDR1 MGHDK, CDR2 SYGVNS. CDR3 length equals 15 residues. The V end lost 6 bases, the J end lost 4 bases, and 19 bases lay between the germline ends. The CDR3 protein is CASSPLWQGNYEQYF. CDR3 DNA: TGTGCCAGCAGCCCCCTCTGGCAGGGTAATTACGAGCAGTACTTC.